The 15 T cell receptor beta chains below all came from one sample that was sequenced in a study of cytomegalovirus exposure and HLA in healthy donors. Method: immunoSEQ multiplex PCR; TCRdb's copy keeps in-frame clones and lacks some. Among hundreds of thousands of clones listed, 80% to 90% were seen once. The sequencing input was PBMCs. The origin of the receptors is a woman aged 18-29 years in good health and CMV-seropositive.

This CDR3 is CASSSLTSTGELFF. The CDR3 DNA is TGTGCCAGCAGCTCCCTTACAAGCACCGGGGAGCTGTTTTTT. The rearrangement joins TRBV7-9 to TRBJ2-2; D is uncertain. Germline V CDR1 and CDR2: SEHNR, FQNEAQ (reference sequence). CDR3 size: 14 residues. The germline V and J ends were trimmed by 4 bases and 4 bases, with 10 bases remaining between them.

The chain joins TRBV11-3 to TRBJ2-1; TRBD2 matches 10 bases. The CDR3 is 15 residues long. J gave up 9 bases and V 1 base, and 6 bases lay outside the gene matches. Germline V gives CDR1 SGHNT, CDR2 YENEEA. This chain's CDR3 is CASSLGTSGIGEQFF. In nucleotides, the CDR3 is TGTGCCAGCAGCTTAGGTACTAGCGGGATCGGTGAGCAGTTCTTC.

The CDR3, as DNA: TGTGCCAGCAGTGAGACGTCGGGACTAGTGAACAATGAGCAGTTCTTC. Its translation: CASSETSGLVNNEQFF. The V and J genes are TRBV25-1 and TRBJ2-1; 8 nucleotides agree with TRBD2. This CDR3 is 16 amino acids long. From germline, CDR1 is MGHDK and CDR2 SYGVNS. J gave up 5 bases and V 3 bases, and 9 bases lay outside the gene matches.

The chain carries TRBV27 and TRBJ2-2, with TRBD2 matching 11 bases. V shed 3 bases and J 5 bases; nucleotides not matched to a gene: 8. This CDR3 region has 17 residues. Germline V CDR1 and CDR2: MNHEY, SMNVEV (reference sequence). The CDR3 loop reads CASSFPTSGIVTGELFF. CDR3 coding DNA: TGTGCCAGCAGTTTCCCGACTAGCGGGATTGTTACCGGGGAGCTGTTTTTT.

The V and J genes are TRBV6-1 and TRBJ2-7, with D maybe TRBD2 (5 bases). This CDR3 spans 13 amino acids. Germline values: CDR1 MNHNS, CDR2 SASEGT. The V and J ends lost 4 bases and 7 bases respectively, with 14 bases between them. This CDR3 reads CASSVTNWEEQYF. The CDR3 DNA follows: TGTGCCAGCAGTGTCACCAATTGGGAGGAGCAGTACTTC.

The chain carries TRBV11-2 and TRBJ2-7, with 10 bases identical to TRBD2. The CDR3 spans 19 residues. Germline V gene lookup returns CDR1 SGHAT and CDR2 FQNNGV. V lost 4 bases, J lost 4 bases, and 19 bases stayed unmatched. CDR3 nucleotide sequence: TGTGCCAGCAGCTCGAGACTAGCGGGTACTTTTACCGATTGGTACGAGCAGTACTTC. Translating gives CASSSRLAGTFTDWYEQYF.

V is TRBV6-1 and J is TRBJ2-5; 7 bases are a match to TRBD1. Germline V gene sequence: CDR1 MNHNS, CDR2 SASEGT. The CDR3 consists of 16 residues. The trim removed 4 bases at V and 9 bases at J, leaving 17 bases unmatched. The CDR3 coding sequence is TGTGCCAGCAGTGGGAGAAGGTTGGGACAGTCCGCGGCCCAGTACTTC. Translation gives CASSGRRLGQSAAQYF.

V gene TRBV9 combines with J gene TRBJ2-1, with 10 bases that match TRBD1. After removal of 5 bases from V and 3 bases from J, the junction contained 2 bases not matched to a gene. The CDR3 extends over 14 amino acids. Germline V gene data show CDR1 as SGDLS and CDR2 as YYNGEE. CDR3: CASRGQGDYNEQFF. The CDR3 DNA reads as TGTGCCAGCAGAGGACAGGGGGACTACAATGAGCAGTTCTTC.

This clone came up a few times. V is TRBV11-2 and J is TRBJ1-1; TRBD1 might be the D (5 bases). Per the germline V gene, CDR1 is SGHAT and CDR2 is FQNNGV. The CDR3 is 14 residues long. Trimming shortened V by 5 bases and J by 1 base, and 11 bases separated the two germline ends. The CDR3 loop is CASSPVTGNTEAFF. In nucleotides, the CDR3 is TGTGCCAGCAGCCCAGTTACAGGGAACACTGAAGCTTTCTTT.

The chain uses TRBV7-9 and TRBJ1-3; D not resolved. V was shortened by 2 bases and J by 0 bases, with 8 bases between the two germline ends. There are 15 residues in the CDR3. Germline V gene lookup returns CDR1 SEHNR and CDR2 FQNEAQ (reference sequence). CDR3 amino acids: CASSLISVSGNTIYF. The CDR3 coding sequence is TGTGCCAGCAGCTTAATATCCGTCTCTGGAAACACCATATATTTT.

The V gene is TRBV4-1, the J gene TRBJ2-3; 10 bases agree with TRBD1. Germline V gives CDR1 MGHRA, CDR2 YSYEKL. V trimming: 3 bases; J trimming: 6 bases; junction bases outside the gene matches: 12. CDR3 length: 17 residues. CDR3: CASSHLPGQGTVDTQYF. CDR3 nucleotides: TGCGCCAGCAGCCACTTACCGGGACAGGGGACGGTGGATACGCAGTATTTT.

The V call is TRBV2, the J call TRBJ1-2; perhaps TRBD1 as D (6 bases). Between the trimmed V and J ends, which lost 1 base and 8 bases, there was a span of 11 bases. Per the germline V gene, CDR1 is SNHLY and CDR2 is FYNNEI. The CDR3 runs 13 residues. The CDR3 reads CASSEVGTYGYTF. Here the CDR3 DNA reads TGTGCCAGCAGTGAAGTTGGGACATACGGCTACACCTTC.

The chain is built from TRBV20-1 and TRBJ2-7; 7 bases agree with TRBD2. V trimming: 6 bases; J trimming: 3 bases; junction bases outside the gene matches: 2. The CDR3 covers 11 residues. CDR1 and CDR2 (germline): DFQATT, SNEGSKA (reference sequence). DNA for the CDR3: TGCAGTGCGGGGGGGATCTACGAGCAGTACTTC. It codes for CSAGGIYEQYF.

V usage is TRBV28 and J usage is TRBJ2-1, with 13 bases fitting TRBD2. J was trimmed by 2 bases and V by 5 bases; bases with no gene match: 6. Germline V gives CDR1 MDHEN, CDR2 SYDVKM. This CDR3 spans 17 amino acids. The CDR3 region is CASSQSTSGRAYNEQFF. The DNA for the CDR3 is TGTGCCAGCAGTCAGTCTACTAGCGGGAGGGCCTACAATGAGCAGTTCTTC.

The rearrangement uses TRBV11-2 and TRBJ2-5; TRBD1 might be the D (5 bases). The CDR3 is 15 residues long. Germline V gene data show CDR1 as SGHAT and CDR2 as FQNNGV. V was cut by 6 bases and J by 1 base, with 15 bases left in between. CDR3 region: CASSLGAVRQETQYF. As DNA, the CDR3 is TGTGCCAGCAGTCTAGGGGCGGTCCGCCAAGAGACCCAGTACTTC.